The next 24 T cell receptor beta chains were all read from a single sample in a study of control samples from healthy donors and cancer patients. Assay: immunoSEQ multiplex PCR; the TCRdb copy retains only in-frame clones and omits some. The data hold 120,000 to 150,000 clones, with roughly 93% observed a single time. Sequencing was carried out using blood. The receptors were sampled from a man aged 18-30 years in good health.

The CDR3 protein is CASSPGQGYPGEKLFF. The CDR3 DNA is TGTGCCAGCAGCCCGGGACAGGGGTACCCTGGGGAAAAACTGTTTTTT. This chain connects TRBV5-6 to TRBJ1-4; 10 nucleotides align to TRBD1. Germline lookup yields CDR1 SGHDT and CDR2 YYEEEE. This CDR3 contains 16 residues. The trim removed 4 bases at V and 8 bases at J, leaving 11 bases unmatched.

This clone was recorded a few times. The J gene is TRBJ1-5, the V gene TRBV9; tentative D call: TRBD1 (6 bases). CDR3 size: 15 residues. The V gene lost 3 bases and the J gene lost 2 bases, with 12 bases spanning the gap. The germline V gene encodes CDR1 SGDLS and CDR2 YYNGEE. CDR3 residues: CASSAEGEGNQPQHF. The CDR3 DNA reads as TGTGCCAGCAGCGCCGAGGGGGAGGGCAATCAGCCCCAGCATTTT.

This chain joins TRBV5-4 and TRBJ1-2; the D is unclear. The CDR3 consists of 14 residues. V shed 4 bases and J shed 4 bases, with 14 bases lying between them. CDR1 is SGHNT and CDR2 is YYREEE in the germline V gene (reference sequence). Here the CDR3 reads CASSPEATIYGYTF. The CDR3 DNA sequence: TGTGCCAGCAGCCCAGAGGCGACCATCTATGGCTACACCTTC.

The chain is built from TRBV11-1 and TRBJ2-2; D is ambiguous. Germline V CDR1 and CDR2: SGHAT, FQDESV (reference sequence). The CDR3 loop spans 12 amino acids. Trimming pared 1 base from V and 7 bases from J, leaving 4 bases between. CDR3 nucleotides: TGTGCCAGCAGCTTAGTCCTCGGGGAGCTGTTTTTT. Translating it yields CASSLVLGELFF.

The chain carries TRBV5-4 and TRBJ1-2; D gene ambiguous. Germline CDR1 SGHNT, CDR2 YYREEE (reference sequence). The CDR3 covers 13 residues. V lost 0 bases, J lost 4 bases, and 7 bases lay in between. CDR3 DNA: TGTGCCAGCAGCTTGGGCCAGATCTATGGCTACACCTTC. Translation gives CASSLGQIYGYTF.

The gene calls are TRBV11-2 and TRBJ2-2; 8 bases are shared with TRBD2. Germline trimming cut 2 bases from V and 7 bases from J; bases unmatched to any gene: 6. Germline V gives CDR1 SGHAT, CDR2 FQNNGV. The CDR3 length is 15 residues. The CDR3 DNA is TGTGCCAGCAGCTTATCCTCTGGGACTAGCGGGGAGCTGTTTTTT. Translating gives CASSLSSGTSGELFF.

The CDR3: CASSQEARGDGEQYF. The CDR3 DNA reads TGCGCCAGCAGCCAAGAGGCTAGGGGGGACGGCGAGCAGTACTTC. The V and J genes are TRBV4-3 and TRBJ2-7; either TRBD1 or TRBD2 may supply D (6 bases each). V lost 0 bases and J lost 6, with 15 bases in between. The CDR3 has 15 residues. The V gene's germline CDR1 is LGHNA and CDR2 YSLEER.

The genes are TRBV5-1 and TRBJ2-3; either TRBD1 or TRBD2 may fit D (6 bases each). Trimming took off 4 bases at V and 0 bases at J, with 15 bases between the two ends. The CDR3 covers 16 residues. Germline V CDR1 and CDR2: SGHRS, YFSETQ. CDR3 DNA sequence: TGCGCCAGCAGCCGGGGGCCCCGAATAAGCACAGATACGCAGTATTTT. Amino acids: CASSRGPRISTDTQYF.

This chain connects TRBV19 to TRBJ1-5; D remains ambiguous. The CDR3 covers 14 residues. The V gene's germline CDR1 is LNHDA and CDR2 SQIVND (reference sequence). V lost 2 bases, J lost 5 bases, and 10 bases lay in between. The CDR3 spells CASSISGPHQPQHF. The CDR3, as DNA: TGTGCCAGTAGTATATCTGGTCCCCATCAGCCCCAGCATTTT.

The CDR3 region has the DNA TGTGCCAGCAGTTTCAGCGGACTAATAGAGACCCAGTACTTC. This gives the protein CASSFSGLIETQYF. The J gene is TRBJ2-5, the V gene TRBV6-5; weak D call: TRBD2 (6 bases). From germline, CDR1 is MNHEY and CDR2 SVGAGI. CDR3 length: 14 residues. V was shortened by 4 bases and J by 4 bases, with 13 bases between the two germline ends.

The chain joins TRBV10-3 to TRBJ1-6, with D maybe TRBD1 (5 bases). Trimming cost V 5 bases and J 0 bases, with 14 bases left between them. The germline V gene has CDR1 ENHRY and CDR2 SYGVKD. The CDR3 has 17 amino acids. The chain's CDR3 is CAISNGGGSSYNSPLHF. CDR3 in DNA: TGTGCCATCAGTAACGGGGGGGGAAGCTCCTATAATTCACCCCTCCACTTT.

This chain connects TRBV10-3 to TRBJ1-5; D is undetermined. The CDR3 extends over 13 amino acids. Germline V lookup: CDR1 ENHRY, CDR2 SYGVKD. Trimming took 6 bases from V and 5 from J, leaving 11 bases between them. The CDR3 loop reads CAISPDRDQPQHF. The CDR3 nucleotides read TGTGCCATCAGCCCCGACCGAGATCAGCCCCAGCATTTT.

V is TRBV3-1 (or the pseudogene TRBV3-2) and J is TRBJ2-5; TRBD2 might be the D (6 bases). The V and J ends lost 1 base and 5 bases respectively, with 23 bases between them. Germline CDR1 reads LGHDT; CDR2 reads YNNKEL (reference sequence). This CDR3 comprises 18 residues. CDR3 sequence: CASSQGGSGYLEWETQYF. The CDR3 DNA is TGTGCCAGCAGCCAAGGAGGTAGCGGATACCTAGAGTGGGAGACCCAGTACTTC.

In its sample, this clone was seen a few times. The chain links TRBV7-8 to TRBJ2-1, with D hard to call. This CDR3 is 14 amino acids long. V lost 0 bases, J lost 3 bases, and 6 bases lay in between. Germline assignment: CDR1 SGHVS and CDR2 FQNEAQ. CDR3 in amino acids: CASSLAGNYNEQFF. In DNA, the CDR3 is TGTGCCAGCAGCTTAGCAGGGAACTACAATGAGCAGTTCTTC.

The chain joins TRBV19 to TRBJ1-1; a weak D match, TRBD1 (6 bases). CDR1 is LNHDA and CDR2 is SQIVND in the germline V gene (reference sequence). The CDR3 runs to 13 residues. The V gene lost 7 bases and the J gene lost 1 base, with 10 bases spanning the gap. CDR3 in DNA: TGTGCCAGTAAGGTGGACAGGAACACTGAAGCTTTCTTT. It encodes CASKVDRNTEAFF.

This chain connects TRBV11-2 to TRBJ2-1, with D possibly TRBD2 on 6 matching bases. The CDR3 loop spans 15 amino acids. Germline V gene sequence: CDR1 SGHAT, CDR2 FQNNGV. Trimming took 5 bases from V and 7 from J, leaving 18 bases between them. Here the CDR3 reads CASSPLRRALNEQFF. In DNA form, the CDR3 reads TGTGCCAGCAGCCCTCTTCGGAGGGCCTTAAATGAGCAGTTCTTC.

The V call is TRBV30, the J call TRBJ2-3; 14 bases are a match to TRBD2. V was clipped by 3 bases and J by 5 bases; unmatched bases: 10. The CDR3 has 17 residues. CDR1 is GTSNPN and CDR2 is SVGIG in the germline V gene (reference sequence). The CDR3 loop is CAWSRGLAGGKGDTQYF. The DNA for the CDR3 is TGTGCCTGGAGCAGAGGACTAGCGGGGGGTAAAGGAGATACGCAGTATTTT. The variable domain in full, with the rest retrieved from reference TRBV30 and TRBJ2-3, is SQTIHQWPATLVQPVGSPLSLECTVEGTSNPNLYWYRQAAGRGLQLLFYSVGIGQISSEVPQNLSASRPQDRQFILSSKKLLLSDSGFYLCAWSRGLAGGKGDTQYFGPGTRLTVL.

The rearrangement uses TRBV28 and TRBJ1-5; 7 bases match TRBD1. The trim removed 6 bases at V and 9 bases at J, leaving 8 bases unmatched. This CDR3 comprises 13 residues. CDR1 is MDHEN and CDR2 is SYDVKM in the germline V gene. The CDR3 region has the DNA TGTGCCAGCAGCCCACAGGGGACTGGGCCCCAGCATTTT. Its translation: CASSPQGTGPQHF. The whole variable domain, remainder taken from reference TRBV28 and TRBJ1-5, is DVKVTQSSRYLVKRTGEKVFLECVQDMDHENMFWYRQDPGLGLRLIYFSYDVKMKEKGDIPEGYSVSREKKERFSLILESASTNQTSMYLCASSPQGTGPQHFGDGTRLSIL.

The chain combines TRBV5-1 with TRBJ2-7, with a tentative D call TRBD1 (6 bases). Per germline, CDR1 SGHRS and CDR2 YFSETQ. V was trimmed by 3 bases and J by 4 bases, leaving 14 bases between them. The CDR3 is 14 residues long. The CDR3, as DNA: TGCGCCAGCAGCTCCAGGACAGAAGTATACGAGCAGTACTTC. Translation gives CASSSRTEVYEQYF.

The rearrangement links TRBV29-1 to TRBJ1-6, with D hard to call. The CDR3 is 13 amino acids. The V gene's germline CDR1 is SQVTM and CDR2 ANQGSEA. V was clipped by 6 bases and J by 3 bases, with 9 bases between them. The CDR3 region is CSVQESYNSPLHF. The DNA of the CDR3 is TGCAGCGTGCAGGAGAGCTATAATTCACCCCTCCACTTT.

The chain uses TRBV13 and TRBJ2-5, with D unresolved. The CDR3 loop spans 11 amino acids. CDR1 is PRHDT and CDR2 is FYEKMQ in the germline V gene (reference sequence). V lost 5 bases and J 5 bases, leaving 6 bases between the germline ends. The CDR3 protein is CASSKGETQYF. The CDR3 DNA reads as TGTGCCAGCAGCAAAGGGGAGACCCAGTACTTC. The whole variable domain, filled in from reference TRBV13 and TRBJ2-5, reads AAGVIQSPRHLIKEKRETATLKCYPIPRHDTVYWYQQGPGQDPQFLISFYEKMQSDKGSIPDRFSAQQFSDYHSELNMSSLELGDSALYFCASSKGETQYFGPGTRLLVL.

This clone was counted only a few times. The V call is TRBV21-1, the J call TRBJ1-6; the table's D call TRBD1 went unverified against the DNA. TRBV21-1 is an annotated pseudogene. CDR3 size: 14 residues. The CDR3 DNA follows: TGTGCCAGCGCCCCCCGCGACAGAGAGCCAACCCTCCACTTT. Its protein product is CASAPRDREPTLHF.

CDR3: CASSPGTGYQETQYF. The CDR3 nucleotides are TGTGCCAGCAGCCCCGGGACAGGTTACCAAGAGACCCAGTACTTC. This chain connects TRBV11-3 to TRBJ2-5; 8 positions match TRBD1. Losses at the gene ends were 5 bases for V and 0 bases for J; bases not matched to a gene: 5. CDR3 length: 15 residues. Per the germline V gene, CDR1 is SGHNT and CDR2 is YENEEA.

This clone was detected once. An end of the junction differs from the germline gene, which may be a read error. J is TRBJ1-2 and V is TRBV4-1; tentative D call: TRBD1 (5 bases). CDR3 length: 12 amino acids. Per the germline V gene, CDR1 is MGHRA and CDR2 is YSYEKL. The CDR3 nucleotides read TGCGCCAGCAGCCTGGGACGAGACGCCTTGGTCTTC. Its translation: CASSLGRDALVF.